The clone carrying this T cell receptor (beta chain) is labeled as medium-sized (0.01 to 0.1%). This sample is part of a study of prognosis after radiotherapy for stage I lung cancer. Study summary: Over 11 patients presented with newly diagnosed primary stage I lung tumors, and roughly 5 carried oligometastatic NSCLC following surgical resection of the primary tumor. Medical inoperability was considered to apply to all enrolled non-small cell lung cancer patients. Aged about 50 to 85 years, with a median of approximately 71 years, the patients were roughly 14 men and roughly six women.

The TCR beta CDR3 region was amplified from genomic DNA, with two rounds of multiplex PCR being used for the amplification. During first-round PCR, primers specific to each TRBV and TRBJ gene were used. Each CDR3 protein is one row after TCRdb ran MiXCR on the multiplex PCR reads. The table records roughly 14,000 distinct CDR3 sequences, around a third of them present only once. The CDR3 contains 17 residues. Trimming left V 6 bases short and J 1 base short, with 19 bases between. From germline, CDR1 is MNHNS and CDR2 SASEGT. Here the sequenced sample was PBMCs, taken before or after stereotactic body radiation therapy (not recorded which). This chain joins TRBV6-1 and TRBJ2-1; weak D call: TRBD2 (6 bases). The TCR sequence derives from a donor aged 50 or older with non-small cell lung cancer. The CDR3 nucleotides are TGTGCCAGCAGACCGCGTTTTGGTGCGGGGTCCTACAATGAGCAGTTCTTC. Translated, it gives CASRPRFGAGSYNEQFF.